This T cell receptor beta chain appears in the sequencing data of a study of blood T cell repertoires in COVID-19. Study as a whole: The origin of the acute and convalescent COVID-19 samples was the United States, Italy and Spain.

The assay was immunoSEQ multiplex PCR, and TCRdb's table has in-frame clones only and misses some. The sample carries roughly 120,000 clones, around 64% recorded once. Material: peripheral blood. This TCR derives from a human donor with acute or convalescent COVID-19. The donor label of this sample is uncertain.

The CDR3: CASSLGTSGEKLFF. The CDR3 nucleotides read TGCGCCAGCAGCCTCGGGACAAGCGGTGAAAAACTGTTTTTT. V is TRBV5-1 and J is TRBJ1-4, with D possibly being TRBD1 (6 bases). The CDR3 covers 14 residues. V was trimmed by 4 bases and J by 7 bases, leaving 14 bases between them. Germline V gene data show CDR1 as SGHRS and CDR2 as YFSETQ.